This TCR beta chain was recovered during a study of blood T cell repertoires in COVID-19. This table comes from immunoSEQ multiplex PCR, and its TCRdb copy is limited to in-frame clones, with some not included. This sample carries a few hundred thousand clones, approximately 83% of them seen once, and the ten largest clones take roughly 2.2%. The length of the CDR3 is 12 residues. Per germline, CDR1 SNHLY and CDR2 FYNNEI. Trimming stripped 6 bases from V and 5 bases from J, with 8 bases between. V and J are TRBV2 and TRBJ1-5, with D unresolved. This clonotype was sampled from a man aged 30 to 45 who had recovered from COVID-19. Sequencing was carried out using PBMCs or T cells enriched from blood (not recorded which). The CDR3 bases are TGTGCCAGCAGCTCCCAGGATCAGCCCCAGCATTTT. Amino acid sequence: CASSSQDQPQHF.